The rows below give T cell receptor beta chains drawn from one sample of a study of T cell changes during pregnancy in multiple sclerosis. Profiled with immunoSEQ multiplex PCR; TCRdb holds only in-frame clones, not every one. The sample yields 70,000 to 90,000 clones, over 80% seen once. The specimen was PBMCs, collected in the first trimester of pregnancy. All receptors come from a female donor in good health, serving as a control in a pregnancy study. Some clones in this sample may be carry-over from other donors' samples. CDR3s include the opening cysteine and the closing phenylalanine or tryptophan. Each record gives: J gene, V gene, clone size, D gene, CDR3 DNA, CDR3 protein. D genes are given only for firm matches. Rows may omit the clone size; those that give it use once, few, many or a size class.

>TRBJ2-2|TRBV14|-|TRBD1
TGTGCCAGCAGCGTTAACAGGGGGACCGGGGAGCTGTTTTTT
CASSVNRGTGELFF
>TRBJ2-3|TRBV19|-|TRBD1
TGTGCCAGTAGACCGAACAGGGGGCGAGGAGATACGCAGTATTTT
CASRPNRGRGDTQYF
>TRBJ2-5|TRBV5-1|-|TRBD2
TGCGCCAGCAGCTTGGGACTAGCGGGGGGGCCGCGAGAGACCCAGTACTTC
CASSLGLAGGPRETQYF
>TRBJ1-1|TRBV4-1|-|-
TGCGCCAGCAGCCAAGGTTCCCAGAACACTGAAGCTTTCTTT
CASSQGSQNTEAFF
>TRBJ2-5|TRBV11-1|-|-
TGTGCCAGCAGCCCCCTGGAAGCCGAGGATAAAGAGACCCAGTACTTC
CASSPLEAEDKETQYF
>TRBJ2-1|TRBV7-8|-|-
TGTGCCAGCAGCTTAAGGGACTTTTTAACCTACAATGAGCAGTTCTTC
CASSLRDFLTYNEQFF
>TRBJ1-4|TRBV4-1|few|TRBD1
TGCGCCAGCAGCCAAGAGGAGGGGGCGACTAATGAAAAACTGTTTTTT
CASSQEEGATNEKLFF
>TRBJ1-4|TRBV15|-|TRBD1
TGTGCCACCAGCAGCCTACAGGGGGTGGGTGAAAAACTGTTTTTT
CATSSLQGVGEKLFF
>TRBJ1-2|TRBV7-9|-|-
TGTGCCAGCACTACCTCGGGGGGCGACTATGGCTACACCTTC
CASTTSGGDYGYTF
>TRBJ2-5|TRBV30|-|-
TGTGCCTGGAGCCTTGGGGGGATACAAGAGACCCAGTACTTC
CAWSLGGIQETQYF
>TRBJ2-3|TRBV7-9|-|TRBD1
TGTGCCAGCAGCTCATTGGGACAGCGCACAGATACGCAGTATTTT
CASSSLGQRTDTQYF
>TRBJ2-1|TRBV19|-|TRBD1
TGTGCCAGTCGGAGGACAGGTCACAATGAGCAGTTCTTC
CASRRTGHNEQFF
>TRBJ2-1|TRBV2|-|TRBD1
TGTGCCAGCAAGACAGGGGTGGGTGAGCAGTTCTTC
CASKTGVGEQFF
>TRBJ2-1|TRBV6-1|-|TRBD2
TGTGCCGGTCGGACTAGCGGTAATGAGCAGTTCTTC
CAGRTSGNEQFF
>TRBJ1-1|TRBV5-1|-|-
TGCGCCAGCAGTACCACAGGGAGTGACACTGAAGCTTTCTTT
CASSTTGSDTEAFF